This TCR beta chain appears in the sequencing data of a study of blood T cell repertoires in COVID-19. Study-wide background: Donors in the United States, Italy and Spain gave samples during acute or convalescent COVID-19.

CDR1 is SGHVS and CDR2 is FNYEAQ in the germline V gene. The V gene lost 5 bases and the J gene lost 6 bases, with 17 bases spanning the gap. The CDR3 contains 16 residues. Authors' methods: Researchers report that nucleated cell counts were estimated from reference gene primer amplification. Here immunoSEQ multiplex PCR was the method, and the copy in TCRdb shows in-frame clones only, minus some. V and J calls and clone size follow that table, whereas D and trimming were derived from the DNA. The sample records approximately 400,000 clones, about 80% being singletons. V is TRBV7-6 and J is TRBJ1-6, with D maybe TRBD1 (6 bases). The sequencing input was peripheral blood. This receptor was identified in a human donor with acute or convalescent COVID-19. The donor label of this sample is uncertain. CDR3: CASSPQPQGFNSPLHF. The DNA for the CDR3 is TGTGCCAGCAGCCCACAGCCTCAGGGGTTTAATTCACCCCTCCACTTT.